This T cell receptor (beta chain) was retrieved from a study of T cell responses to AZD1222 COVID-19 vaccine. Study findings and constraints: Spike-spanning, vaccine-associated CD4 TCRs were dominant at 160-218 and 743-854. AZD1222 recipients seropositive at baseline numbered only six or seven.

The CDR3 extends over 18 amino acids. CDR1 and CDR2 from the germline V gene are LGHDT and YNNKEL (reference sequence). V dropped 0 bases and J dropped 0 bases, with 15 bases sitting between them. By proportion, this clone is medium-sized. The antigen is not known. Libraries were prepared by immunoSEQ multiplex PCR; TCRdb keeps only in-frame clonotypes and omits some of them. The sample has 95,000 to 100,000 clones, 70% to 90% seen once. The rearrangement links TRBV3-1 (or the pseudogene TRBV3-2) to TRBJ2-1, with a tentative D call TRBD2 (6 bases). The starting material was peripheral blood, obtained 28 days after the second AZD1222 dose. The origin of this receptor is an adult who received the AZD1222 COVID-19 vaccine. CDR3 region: CASSQDRGSASSYNEQFF. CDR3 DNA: TGTGCCAGCAGCCAAGATCGGGGGAGCGCCAGCTCCTACAATGAGCAGTTCTTC.